This T cell receptor beta chain was captured by sequencing in a study of memory CD4+ T cells and cytomegalovirus serostatus. Some clones are missing from TCRdb's copy, which holds only in-frame ones; the method was immunoSEQ multiplex PCR. The table lists under 50,000 clones, over 65% of them singletons. Single viable CD3+CD4+CD8-CD45RO+ cells were sorted as the memory CD4+ T cells. After thawing, CD4+ T cells were positively selected. Study-wide points: Each of 67 CMV-associated TCRbeta sequences occurred in one to five individuals. The CMV-associated TCR signature appears largely within the CD4+ memory repertoire. A US-trained random forest predicted CMV serostatus with median AUC roughly 0.91.

V lost 4 bases to trimming and J lost 1 base; unmatched junction nucleotides: 4. Germline V CDR1 and CDR2: SGHNT, YYREEE (reference sequence). This CDR3 spans 17 amino acids. In the case of this clone: Its specificity is not known.

The rearrangement joins TRBV5-4 to TRBJ2-3, with TRBD2 identical over 15 bases. Sequencing used memory CD4+ T cells from blood. This receptor was obtained from an adult in good health and CMV-seronegative. The CDR3 sequence is CASSGTSGGRGTDTQYF. As DNA, the CDR3 is TGTGCCAGCAGCGGGACTAGCGGGGGGCGGGGCACAGATACGCAGTATTTT.